This T cell receptor (beta chain) is from a study of OX40 agonist ivuxolimab in advanced cancers. V was clipped by 3 bases and J by 10 bases, with 10 bases between them. This CDR3 region has 13 residues. Germline V gives CDR1 KGHSH, CDR2 LQKENI. Broader study findings: Low normalized T-cell clonal expansion also characterized some of the nonresponders. There was clonal expansion of CD4+ and CD8+ blood T cells by week 6 at 0.1 to 3.0 mg/kg.

The repertoire was sequenced with immunoSEQ multiplex PCR; TCRdb's copy has only in-frame clones and lacks some. The table has tens of thousands of clones, 80% to 90% seen once. On this clone: The antigen remains unidentified.

This clonotype was obtained from an adult with an advanced solid tumor such as melanoma, head and neck, liver or kidney cancer. V usage is TRBV18 and J usage is TRBJ1-6; D possibly corresponds to TRBD1 (5 bases). The source material was CD4+ or CD8+ T cells sorted from blood, sampled in a trial of the OX40 agonist ivuxolimab. CDR3: CASSPGERSPLHF. In DNA, the CDR3 is TGTGCCAGCTCACCGGGGGAGCGGTCACCCCTCCACTTT.